This T cell receptor beta chain was recorded in a study of blood T cell repertoires in COVID-19. Study in general: Sites across the United States, Italy and Spain contributed samples from acute and convalescent COVID-19. PBMCs, B-cell-depleted T cells, or T cells provided the cDNA or gDNA that made up the material.

CDR1 is SGHTS, CDR2 YDEGEE, per germline. The ends were cut back, 2 bases at V and 5 bases at J, with 16 bases in the middle. The CDR3 consists of 15 residues. Source study methods: Amplification of reference gene primers was used by the study to estimate nucleated cell counts. The data were produced by immunoSEQ multiplex PCR, yet TCRdb's version contains in-frame clones alone and is incomplete. D and trimming were read from the DNA, whereas the V and J calls and clone size are those reported in that table. The sample contains some 190,000 clones, approximately 80% of which appear only once. Sequences were obtained from peripheral blood. The receptor comes from a human donor in a cohort sampled during active COVID-19. The chain is built from TRBV5-8 and TRBJ2-5; D perhaps matches TRBD1 (6 bases). CDR3 amino acids: CASSFDRSRVETQYF. For the CDR3, the DNA is TGTGCCAGCAGCTTTGACAGGTCCAGGGTTGAGACCCAGTACTTC.